What follows is one T cell receptor beta chain and its context. What antigen it recognizes has not been identified. Within one base of it there is no much larger clone, and no base qualities were kept. The library was built by means of RT-PCR. The run used a NextSeq 550. TCRdb reprocessed the public reads (quality trimming at Q25 with fastp, clone calling with MiXCR) and kept in-frame beta chains. Merged by CDR3 protein, the rows form single entries marked with the most common genes and DNA. The sample yields some 880,000 distinct CDR3 sequences; approximately 19% were counted once. The top ten constitute 5% to 6.5% of the sample. This specimen comes from a study of patients and donors after allogeneic stem cell transplantation (dated by TCRdb to the early 2020s). Relative to germline, V is 0 bases shorter and J is 6 bases shorter, with 15 bases between their ends. Via the germline V gene, CDR1 is ENHRY and CDR2 SYGVKD. The CDR3 measures 15 amino acids from cysteine to phenylalanine. The retained sequence is limited to the CDR3, 45 bases, with the frame set at the first base.

This receptor was identified in a human donor who was either an allogeneic HSCT recipient or a stem cell or donor lymphocyte infusion donor (not recorded which). It is not recorded whose cells these are; they may come from a transplant donor. Recombination linked TRBV10-3 to TRBJ2-7; the D call is tentative, TRBD1 or TRBD2, as each matches 6 bases. Sequenced sample: blood, either unsorted or a sorted T cell fraction (not recorded which). CDR3 loop: CAISESARGVPEQYF. The nucleotide sequence is given as TGTGCCATCAGTGAGTCCGCGAGGGGGGTCCCCGAGCAGTACTTC.